This TCR beta chain came from a study of beta chain features in type 1 diabetes. V dropped 8 bases and J dropped 5 bases, with 15 bases sitting between them. There are 13 residues in the CDR3. Per germline, CDR1 ENHRY and CDR2 SYGVKD. Study results and caveats: Individuals with type 1 diabetes displayed fewer insertions and more deletions at VDJ junctions.

This clone was observed a few times. The antigen is undetermined. As every portion of the isolated RNA was reverse transcribed, the sequencing read expressed TCRB transcripts. Libraries were prepared by immunoSEQ multiplex PCR; TCRdb keeps only in-frame clonotypes and omits some of them. The data show about 290,000 clones, 7.5% to 9.5% seen once. Donors contributed one heparinised blood draw apiece, averaging about 100 mL. CD4+ naive, central memory, regulatory and stem cell-like memory subsets were isolated by sorting on CD45RO/CCR7/CD25/CD127/CD95/CD27. Purity above 98% was achieved in all sorted populations.

Material: central memory CD4+ T cells from blood. The rearrangement links TRBV10-3 to TRBJ1-1; TRBD1 might be the D (5 bases). The receptor's source is a young woman in good health. CDR3 sequence reads: CAIARDEGTEAFF. CDR3 bases: TGTGCCATCGCTAGGGATGAGGGGACTGAAGCTTTCTTT.